This entry concerns a single TCR beta chain. What it recognizes is unknown. The data were taken from a study of cytomegalovirus exposure and HLA in healthy donors. Study-wide findings and caveats: HLA alleles were associated with around 17,000 TCR beta sequences in a later analysis at 0.05 false discovery rate. Only CMV serostatus was available as immune exposure information. Under in vitro conditions, three CMV-associated chains were confirmed as specific for CMV antigens. Data from an earlier analysis indicated that most TCR beta V segments were productive either about 87% or about 30% of the time.

PCR involved 60 Vbeta and 13 Jbeta primers. Generated by immunoSEQ multiplex PCR, the TCRdb table keeps only in-frame clones and is missing some. The sample holds 110,000 to 150,000 clones; roughly three quarters are singletons and the top ten take roughly 1%. The V segment lost 7 bases and the J segment 8 bases; nucleotides outside the gene matches: 14. The CDR3 is 16 residues long. CDR1 is SNHLY, CDR2 FYNNEI, per germline. This chain joins TRBV2 and TRBJ1-2; 12 nucleotides line up with TRBD1. Sequenced: PBMCs. The clonotype originates from a man aged 18 to 30 in good health and CMV-seronegative. The CDR3 spells CASTDPTGQGAGGYTF. In DNA, the CDR3 is TGTGCCAGCACCGACCCCACGGGACAGGGGGCTGGCGGCTACACCTTC.